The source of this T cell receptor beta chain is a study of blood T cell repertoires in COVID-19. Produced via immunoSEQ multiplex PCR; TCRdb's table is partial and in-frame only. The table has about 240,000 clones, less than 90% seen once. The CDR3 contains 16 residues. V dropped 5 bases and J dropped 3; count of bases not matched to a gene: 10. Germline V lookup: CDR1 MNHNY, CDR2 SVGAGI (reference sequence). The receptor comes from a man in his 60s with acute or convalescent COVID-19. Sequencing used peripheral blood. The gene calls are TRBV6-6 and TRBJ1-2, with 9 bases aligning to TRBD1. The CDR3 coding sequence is TGTGCCAGCAGTAAGGGACAGGGAAGAGGTGACTATGGCTACACCTTC. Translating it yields CASSKGQGRGDYGYTF.